This entry is about one T cell receptor (beta chain). Its antigen is currently unknown. This could be a read error, since a much larger clone is one nucleotide away. TCRdb used MiXCR to reprocess the reads, holding one entry per CDR3 protein. Of around 300,000 distinct CDR3 sequences listed, 20% to 25% are singletons. The entry originates in a study of T cell repertoires in cytomegalovirus infection. About the study: Indications came from public TCR beta signatures; they pointed to CMV infection and to a matching HLA type.

Findings and limits, study-wide: Clonotypes of TCR beta that were HLA-C-restricted and CMV-specific dominated the ex vivo response. Adding up the frequency of public TCR beta families identified people who carried CMV plus the relevant HLA.

The clonotype originates from a human donor in good health (CMV status not recorded). Some clones in this sample may be carry-over from other donors' samples. The material was cultured PBMCs, obtained from culture after CMV antigen stimulation.

The chain's CDR3 is CASSFGQVKQPQHF. In nucleotides, the CDR3 is TGTGCCAGCAGCTTTGGACAGGTCAAACAGCCCCAGCATTTT. The chain joins TRBV7-2 to TRBJ1-5; 7 positions match TRBD1. The germline CDR1 and CDR2 sequences are SGHTA and FQGNSA. CDR3 length: 14 residues. After removal of 3 bases from V and 7 bases from J, the junction contained 6 bases not matched to a gene.